Sequencing of this TCR beta chain was carried out in a study of cytomegalovirus exposure and HLA in healthy donors. In germline, CDR1 is SEHNR, CDR2 FQNEAQ (reference sequence). V gave up 3 bases and J gave up 5 bases; unmatched junction bases: 2. This CDR3 spans 14 amino acids. The primer mix had 60 Vbeta and 13 Jbeta primers. Assay: immunoSEQ multiplex PCR; the TCRdb copy retains only in-frame clones and omits some. This table holds under 95,000 clones. The sample consisted of PBMCs. The genes are TRBV7-9 and TRBJ2-2; 8 nucleotides align to TRBD1. The receptor comes from a man aged 45-65 years in good health and CMV-seronegative. The CDR3 loop is CASSFNRGTGELFF. CDR3 in DNA: TGTGCCAGCAGCTTCAACAGGGGGACCGGGGAGCTGTTTTTT.